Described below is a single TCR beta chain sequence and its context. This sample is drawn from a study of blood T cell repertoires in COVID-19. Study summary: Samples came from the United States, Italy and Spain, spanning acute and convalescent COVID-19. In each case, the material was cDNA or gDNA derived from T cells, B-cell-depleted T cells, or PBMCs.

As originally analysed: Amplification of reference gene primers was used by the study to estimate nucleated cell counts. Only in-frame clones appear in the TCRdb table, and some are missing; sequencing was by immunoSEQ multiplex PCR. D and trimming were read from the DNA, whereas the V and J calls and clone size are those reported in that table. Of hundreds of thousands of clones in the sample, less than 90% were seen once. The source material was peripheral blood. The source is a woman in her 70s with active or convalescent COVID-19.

The CDR3 reads CASSQNPQGSSYNEQFF. DNA of the CDR3: TGCGCCAGCAGCCAAAACCCCCAGGGGAGCTCCTACAATGAGCAGTTCTTC. The genes are TRBV4-1 and TRBJ2-1; possibly TRBD1 for D (6 bases). Per germline, CDR1 MGHRA and CDR2 YSYEKL. This CDR3 has 17 residues. The germline V and J ends were trimmed by 2 bases and 0 bases, with 14 bases remaining between them.